The rows below give T cell receptor beta chains drawn from one sample of a study of shared clonotypes between healthy human individuals. Clones were read by immunoSEQ multiplex PCR, and TCRdb kept only the in-frame ones, dropping some. The sample contains about 2.1 million clones, around 93% of which appear only once. Sample: naive CD8+ T cells from PBMCs. These TCRs come from a man younger than 35 in good health. Some clones in this sample may be carry-over from other donors' samples. Both conserved end residues are part of each CDR3. A D gene is named only where the DNA matches it firmly. The listing skips clone size in some rows; elsewhere it reads once, few, many or a size class.

>TRBJ1-2|once|TRBV6-5|.
TGTGCCAGCAGTTACGCATCGGGACATCCTAACTATGGCTACACCTTC
CASSYASGHPNYGYTF
>TRBJ2-7|.|TRBV7-9|.
TGTGCCAGCAGCTTAGCGTCCCCCGAGCAGTACTTC
CASSLASPEQYF
>TRBJ1-1|.|TRBV10-3|TRBD1
TGTGCCACCCATGAACCAGGGGGCACTGAAGCTTTCTTT
CATHEPGGTEAFF
>TRBJ2-1|.|TRBV2|.
TGTGCCAGCAGTGACAGGGTCTCCTACAATGAGCAGTTCTTC
CASSDRVSYNEQFF
>TRBJ2-7|.|TRBV7-9|TRBD1
TGTGCCAGCAGCTCGTCCCGGGACAGTGTCGAAGGCTACGAGCAGTACTTC
CASSSSRDSVEGYEQYF
>TRBJ1-2|few|TRBV10-3|.
TGTGCCATCAGCCTCCCCCTCTATGGCTACACCTTC
CAISLPLYGYTF
>TRBJ2-3|.|TRBV7-7|.
TGTGCCAGCAGCTCCGGGCCGGGAGACTGGGATACGCAGTATTTT
CASSSGPGDWDTQYF
>TRBJ1-5|.|TRBV19|.
TGTGCCAGTAGTTGGAGGGGTAGCAATCAGCCCCAGCATTTT
CASSWRGSNQPQHF
>TRBJ2-2|.|TRBV6-5|.
TGTGCCAGCAGCCATGGGGTGGTGGGCACCGGGGAGCTGTTTTTT
CASSHGVVGTGELFF
>TRBJ1-4|.|TRBV5-1|TRBD1
TGCGCCAGCAGCTTGGAGGTCGACAGGGAAGCGTCTAATGAAAAACTGTTTTTT
CASSLEVDREASNEKLFF
>TRBJ1-1|.|TRBV9|.
TGTGCCAGCAGCGTAGCCCCGAACACTGAAGCTTTCTTT
CASSVAPNTEAFF
>TRBJ1-2|.|TRBV6-6|.
TGTGCCAGCAGTTACCTTTTATTGGGCGCGGAGTATGGCTACACCTTC
CASSYLLLGAEYGYTF
>TRBJ2-2|once|TRBV10-2|TRBD2
TGCGCCAGCAGTAGCGGGGCAAACACCGGGGAGCTGTTTTTT
CASSSGANTGELFF
>TRBJ2-7|.|TRBV10-3|TRBD1
TGTGCCATCAGGTCGACAGGGGTTTCCAGCTCCTACGAGCAGTACTTC
CAIRSTGVSSSYEQYF
>TRBJ1-2|few|TRBV7-9|.
TGTGCCAGCAGCAATGATGCTAACTATGGCTACACCTTC
CASSNDANYGYTF
>TRBJ2-6|.|TRBV5-4|.
TGTGCCAGCAGAGAATGGGGCCACTCTGGGGCCAACGTCCTGACTTTC
CASREWGHSGANVLTF
>TRBJ1-5|once|TRBV5-6|.
TGTGCCAGCAGCGTTGGGGGGTTCCCCAATCAGCCCCAGCATTTT
CASSVGGFPNQPQHF
>TRBJ2-5|.|TRBV10-3|.
TGTGCCATCAGTGAGGAGGACCCGGGGGAGACCCAGTACTTC
CAISEEDPGETQYF
>TRBJ2-7|.|TRBV29-1|TRBD2
TGCAGCGTTGAAGCCGGGACTAGCCTTTTTTACGAGCAGTACTTC
CSVEAGTSLFYEQYF
>TRBJ1-4|.|TRBV7-9|TRBD1
TGTGCCAGCAGCACCCGGGACAGGGGGGAAAAACTGTTTTTT
CASSTRDRGEKLFF
>TRBJ2-7|.|TRBV5-1|TRBD2
TGCGCCAGCAGCTTGGCCAGACTAGCGGGCACGTTCTACGAGCAGTACTTC
CASSLARLAGTFYEQYF
>TRBJ2-3|once|TRBV27|.
TGTGCCAGCTCGGTGACAGTGCCCACAGATACGCAGTATTTT
CASSVTVPTDTQYF
>TRBJ2-7|.|TRBV19|.
TGTGCCAGTTCCTTAGCGAGTTCTTACGAGCAGTACTTC
CASSLASSYEQYF
>TRBJ1-1|.|TRBV28|.
TGTGCCAGCAGTTTATCAAGGGGGAGGGCTGAAGCTTTCTTT
CASSLSRGRAEAFF
>TRBJ1-2|.|TRBV28|TRBD1
TGTGCCAGCAGTTTATGGGGGACAGGGGGTCTTTATGGCTACACCTTC
CASSLWGTGGLYGYTF
>TRBJ1-3|.|TRBV30|.
TGTGCCTGGAGTTCTGGGGTGATTGGAAACACCATATATTTT
CAWSSGVIGNTIYF
>TRBJ2-2|.|TRBV7-9|TRBD1
TGTGCCAGCAGCCGCGGGGGACAGGGGACCACCGGGGAGCTGTTTTTT
CASSRGGQGTTGELFF
>TRBJ1-4|.|TRBV27|TRBD1
TGTGCCAGCAGCGGGACAGGGTCGCTTGAAAAACTGTTTTTT
CASSGTGSLEKLFF
>TRBJ2-5|.|TRBV4-1|.
TGCGCCAGCAGCCAAGAATCGGGGACGGTCGAAGAGACCCAGTACTTC
CASSQESGTVEETQYF
>TRBJ1-6|.|TRBV7-9|.
TGTGCCAGCAGCTTCGTCAGGGGAGAGCCCCTCCACTTT
CASSFVRGEPLHF
>TRBJ2-1|once|TRBV21-1|.
TGTGCCAGCAGCAGCCACCGGGACAGGAGGGACAATGAGCAGTTCTTC
CASSSHRDRRDNEQFF
>TRBJ2-7|.|TRBV7-9|.
TGTGCCAGCAGCGCCTCCTCCGGGGGGCGCGATTCCTACGAGCAGTACTTC
CASSASSGGRDSYEQYF
>TRBJ2-7|.|TRBV7-6|.
TGTGCCAGCAGCTCCCGCTACGAGCAGTACTTC
CASSSRYEQYF
>TRBJ1-3|.|TRBV10-3|.
TGTGCCATCAGTGCAGCCAGGACAGCCTCTGGAAACACCATATATTTT
CAISAARTASGNTIYF
>TRBJ1-1|few|TRBV9|TRBD1
TGTGCCAGCGGCAGGACAGGGATTACCACTGAAGCTTTCTTT
CASGRTGITTEAFF
>TRBJ2-1|.|TRBV5-6|.
TGTGCCAGCGCCCCGGTAGGGTTCCGTGAGCAGTTCTTC
CASAPVGFREQFF
>TRBJ1-2|once|TRBV7-9|TRBD1
TGTGCCAGCAGCTCAACAGGGGCCGGCTATGGCTACACCTTC
CASSSTGAGYGYTF
>TRBJ2-7|.|TRBV28|TRBD2
TGTGCCAGCAGCGTAGCGGGCCTGCCCGGAGGCGAGCAGTACTTC
CASSVAGLPGGEQYF
>TRBJ1-5|few|TRBV27|.
TGTGCCAGCAGTGTCCCCCAGCATTTT
CASSVPQHF
>TRBJ2-1|.|TRBV19|TRBD2
TGTGCCACCACGGATGAAGGGACTAGTTACAATGAGCAGTTCTTC
CATTDEGTSYNEQFF
>TRBJ2-1|.|TRBV7-9|TRBD2
TGTGCCAGCAGCCAAGGACTAGCGGGCCTTACCAATGAGCAGTTCTTC
CASSQGLAGLTNEQFF
>TRBJ2-2|.|TRBV5-4|.
TGTGCCAGCAGCTCCCTAGACAGCACGAACACCGGGGAGCTGTTTTTT
CASSSLDSTNTGELFF
>TRBJ2-4|few|TRBV7-6|.
TGTGCCAGCAGCTTAGAAGGGACTGCCCCCCAGTACTTC
CASSLEGTAPQYF